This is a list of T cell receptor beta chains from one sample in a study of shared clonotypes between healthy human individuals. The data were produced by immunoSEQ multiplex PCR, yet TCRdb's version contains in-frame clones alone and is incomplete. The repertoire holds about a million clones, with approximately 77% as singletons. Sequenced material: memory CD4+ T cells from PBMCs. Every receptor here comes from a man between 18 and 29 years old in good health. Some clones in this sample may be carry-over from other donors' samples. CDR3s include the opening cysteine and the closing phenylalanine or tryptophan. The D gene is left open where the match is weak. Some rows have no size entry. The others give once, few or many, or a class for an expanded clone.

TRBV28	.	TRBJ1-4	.	CASTRTEPYEKLFF	TGTGCCAGCACCAGGACAGAACCCTATGAAAAACTGTTTTTT
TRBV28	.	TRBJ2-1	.	CATLGSSYNEQFF	TGTGCGACCTTGGGGAGCTCCTACAATGAGCAGTTCTTC
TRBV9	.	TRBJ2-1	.	CASSVEGSGEQFF	TGTGCCAGCAGCGTAGAAGGGTCCGGTGAGCAGTTCTTC
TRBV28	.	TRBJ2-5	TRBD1	CASREGQRVETQYF	TGTGCCAGCCGCGAGGGACAGAGGGTGGAGACCCAGTACTTC
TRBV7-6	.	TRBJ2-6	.	CASSLAKPDSGANVLTF	TGTGCCAGCAGCTTAGCGAAACCCGACTCTGGGGCCAACGTCCTGACTTTC
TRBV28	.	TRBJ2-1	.	CASTPKTGRRVEQFF	TGTGCCAGCACCCCCAAAACAGGGAGGAGAGTTGAGCAGTTCTTC
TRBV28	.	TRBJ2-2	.	CASRVTGPRNTGELFF	TGTGCCAGCAGGGTTACGGGACCACGTAACACCGGGGAGCTGTTTTTT
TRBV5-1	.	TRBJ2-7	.	CASSLGQSYEQYF	TGCGCCAGCAGCTTGGGACAAAGCTACGAGCAGTACTTC
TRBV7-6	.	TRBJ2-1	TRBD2	CASSSWRLAGETYNEQFF	TGTGCCAGCAGCTCCTGGCGACTAGCGGGGGAAACCTACAATGAGCAGTTCTTC
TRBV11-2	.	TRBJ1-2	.	CASSFSRDVLYGYTF	TGTGCCAGCAGCTTTTCCCGGGATGTTCTGTATGGCTACACCTTC
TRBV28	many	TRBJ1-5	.	CASSLLNQPQHF	TGTGCCAGCAGTCTCCTTAATCAGCCCCAGCATTTT
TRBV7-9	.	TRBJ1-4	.	CASSSAKGHLEKLFF	TGTGCCAGCTCATCCGCAAAGGGACACCTTGAAAAACTGTTTTTT
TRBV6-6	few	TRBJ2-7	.	CASSYPEWGIYEQYF	TGTGCCAGCAGTTACCCGGAGTGGGGGATTTACGAGCAGTACTTC
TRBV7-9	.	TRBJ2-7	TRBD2	CASSPGLASYEQYF	TGTGCCAGCAGCCCGGGACTAGCTTCCTACGAGCAGTACTTC
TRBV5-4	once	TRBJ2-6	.	CASSTRRDSGANVLTF	TGTGCCAGCAGCACCCGACGGGACTCTGGGGCCAACGTCCTGACTTTC
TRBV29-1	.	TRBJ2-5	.	CSVRGSVEAQYF	TGCAGCGTGCGCGGGTCCGTAGAGGCCCAGTACTTC
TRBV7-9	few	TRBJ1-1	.	CASSPGPIAFF	TGTGCCAGCAGTCCGGGACCGATAGCTTTCTTT
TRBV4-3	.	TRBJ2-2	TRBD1	CASSRQAVTGRGGELFF	TGCGCCAGCAGCCGCCAGGCCGTGACAGGGCGTGGCGGGGAGCTGTTTTTT
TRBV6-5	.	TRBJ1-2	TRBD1	CASSQPGQVYGYTF	TGTGCCAGCAGCCAACCGGGACAGGTCTATGGCTACACCTTC
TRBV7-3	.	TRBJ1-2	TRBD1	CASSPGQGANYGYTF	TGTGCCAGCAGCCCCGGACAGGGGGCTAACTATGGCTACACCTTC
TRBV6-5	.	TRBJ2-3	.	CASSYSPGATDTQYF	TGTGCCAGCAGTTACTCCCCGGGAGCGACAGATACGCAGTATTTT
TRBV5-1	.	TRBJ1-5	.	CASSLGQPLGQPQHF	TGCGCCAGCAGCTTGGGACAGCCGTTAGGGCAGCCCCAGCATTTT
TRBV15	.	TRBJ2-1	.	CATSRDWGEQLGHEQFF	TGTGCCACCAGCAGAGATTGGGGCGAGCAACTCGGGCATGAGCAGTTCTTC
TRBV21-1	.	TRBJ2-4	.	CASSKIQGRLRRNIQYF	TGTGCCAGCAGCAAAATCCAGGGGCGATTAAGGAGAAACATTCAGTACTTC
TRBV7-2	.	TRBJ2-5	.	CASSLAGQGETQYF	TGTGCCAGCAGCTTAGCTGGCCAGGGGGAGACCCAGTACTTC
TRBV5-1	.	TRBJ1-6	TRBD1	CASSRWTGDNSPLHF	TGCGCCAGCAGCAGGTGGACAGGGGATAATTCACCCCTCCACTTT
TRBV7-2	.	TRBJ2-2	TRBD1	CASSAARQGAGDTGELFF	TGTGCCAGCAGCGCGGCGAGGCAGGGGGCCGGGGACACCGGGGAGCTGTTTTTT
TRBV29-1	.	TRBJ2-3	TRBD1	CSVDTGGPADTQYF	TGCAGCGTGGATACAGGGGGACCCGCAGATACGCAGTATTTT
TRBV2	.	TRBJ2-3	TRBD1	CASTKRTGGGDTQYF	TGTGCCAGCACCAAACGGACAGGGGGAGGAGATACGCAGTATTTT
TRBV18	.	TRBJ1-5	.	CASSPLGRGDNQPQHF	TGTGCCAGCTCGCCTCTGGGTAGAGGGGATAATCAGCCCCAGCATTTT
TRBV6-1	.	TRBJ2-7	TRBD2	CASSEDSRTTSGIPYEQYF	TGTGCCAGCAGTGAAGATTCGCGTACGACTAGCGGGATCCCCTACGAGCAGTACTTC
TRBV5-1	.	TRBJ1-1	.	CASSLDPGKATEAFF	TGCGCCAGCAGCTTGGATCCGGGGAAGGCCACTGAAGCTTTCTTT
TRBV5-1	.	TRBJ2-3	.	CASSLEGRRTDTQYF	TGCGCCAGCAGCTTGGAAGGCCGCCGAACAGATACGCAGTATTTT
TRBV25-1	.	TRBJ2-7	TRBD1	CASSETGASPYEQYF	TGTGCCAGCAGTGAAACAGGGGCTTCCCCCTACGAGCAGTACTTC
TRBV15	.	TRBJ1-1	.	CATSRPGAWTEAFF	TGTGCCACCAGCAGACCGGGGGCGTGGACTGAAGCTTTCTTT
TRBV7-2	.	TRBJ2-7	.	CASSSRYEQYF	TGTGCCAGCAGCTCTCGGTACGAGCAGTACTTC
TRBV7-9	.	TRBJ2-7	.	CASSLDMRSGEQYF	TGTGCCAGCAGCTTAGATATGCGATCCGGCGAGCAGTACTTC
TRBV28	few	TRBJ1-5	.	CASSLRWDGQPQHF	TGTGCCAGCAGTTTAAGGTGGGATGGTCAGCCCCAGCATTTT
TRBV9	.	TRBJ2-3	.	CASSVAPGTYTDTQYF	TGTGCCAGCAGCGTAGCTCCCGGGACCTACACAGATACGCAGTATTTT
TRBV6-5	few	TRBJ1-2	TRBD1	CASSYFSGQGSYGYTF	TGTGCCAGCAGTTATTTCTCGGGACAGGGTTCCTATGGCTACACCTTC
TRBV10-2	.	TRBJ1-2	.	CASSESTSAPYGYTF	TGCGCCAGCAGTGAGTCGACCAGCGCCCCTTATGGCTACACCTTC
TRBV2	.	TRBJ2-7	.	CASRALSGTQYF	TGTGCCAGCAGGGCCCTGTCGGGAACCCAGTACTTC
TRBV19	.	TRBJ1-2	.	CASSMNAAQAAYGYTF	TGTGCCAGTAGCATGAATGCAGCCCAGGCTGCCTATGGCTACACCTTC
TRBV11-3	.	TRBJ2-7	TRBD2	CASSTGGTSGSSEQYF	TGTGCCAGCAGCACGGGGGGGACTAGCGGGAGCAGCGAGCAGTACTTC